This is a list of T cell receptor beta chains from one sample in a study of shared clonotypes between healthy human individuals. Libraries were prepared by immunoSEQ multiplex PCR; TCRdb keeps only in-frame clonotypes and omits some of them. The table records approximately 1,500,000 clones, 95% to 99% of them present only once. The material sequenced was naive CD4+ T cells sorted from blood. The receptors shown here come from a man aged 25 to 40 in good health. CDR3s include the opening cysteine and the closing phenylalanine or tryptophan. The D gene is left open where the match is weak. Rows may omit the clone size; those that give it use once, few, many or a size class.

J,D,size,V,DNA,CDR3
TRBJ2-3,TRBD2,.,TRBV5-4,TGTGCCAGCAGGTCAACTAGCGGATCCACAGATACGCAGTATTTT,CASRSTSGSTDTQYF
TRBJ1-2,.,few,TRBV28,TGTGCCAGCACCTCAGGGGAGTATGGCTACACCTTC,CASTSGEYGYTF
TRBJ2-7,.,.,TRBV2,TGTGCCAGCAGTAGGATCTACGAGCAGTACTTC,CASSRIYEQYF
TRBJ2-4,TRBD1,.,TRBV7-2,TGTGCCAGCAGCTTGGGACAGGGCCTACTAGCCAAAAACATTCAGTACTTC,CASSLGQGLLAKNIQYF
TRBJ2-6,.,once,TRBV10-3,TGTGCCATCAGTTCACAGAGCTCTGGGGCCAACGTCCTGACTTTC,CAISSQSSGANVLTF
TRBJ2-1,TRBD2,.,TRBV7-9,TGTGCCAGCAGCTCTGTTTGGCGGGAGTTGTTCTTC,CASSSVWRELFF
TRBJ1-4,TRBD1,.,TRBV4-1,TGCGCCAGCAGCCAACGGGCAGGGGGTGCAACTAATGAAAAACTGTTTTTT,CASSQRAGGATNEKLFF
TRBJ2-3,TRBD1,.,TRBV18,TGTGCCAGCTCACCCGACAGGGTGAGCGCAGATACGCAGTATTTT,CASSPDRVSADTQYF
TRBJ2-2,TRBD2,.,TRBV5-1,TGCGCCAGCAGTTCAGCGGGAGATGGTACCGGGGAGCTGTTTTTT,CASSSAGDGTGELFF
TRBJ1-1,TRBD1,.,TRBV30,TGTGCCTGGAGTGGGTACAGGGGGTTGGGCACTGAAGCTTTCTTT,CAWSGYRGLGTEAFF
TRBJ2-3,TRBD2,.,TRBV18,TGTGCCAGCTCGAGAGAATTAGCACTAGCGGGGAGCACAGATACGCAGTATTTT,CASSRELALAGSTDTQYF
TRBJ2-7,.,.,TRBV7-8,TGTGCCAGCAGCTGGAGGACGGCCGAGCAGTACTTC,CASSWRTAEQYF
TRBJ2-7,TRBD2,.,TRBV28,TGTGCCAGCAGGCCGATAGCGGGAGCGCCCCGGAGCGAGCAGTACTTC,CASRPIAGAPRSEQYF
TRBJ2-2,.,.,TRBV21-1,TGTGCCAGCAGCAAATTCGTCGGGGAGCTGTTTTTT,CASSKFVGELFF
TRBJ2-6,.,.,TRBV7-9,TGTGCCAGCAGTGCGGGGAGGTCCGGGGCCAACGTCCTGACTTTC,CASSAGRSGANVLTF
TRBJ1-4,TRBD1,.,TRBV29-1,TGCAGCGCTTTATCCGGGACAGGGGTTGAAAAACTGTTTTTT,CSALSGTGVEKLFF
TRBJ2-1,TRBD2,.,TRBV11-2,TGTGCCAGCAGCCCAGGGACTAGCCCCATCAATGAGCAGTTCTTC,CASSPGTSPINEQFF
TRBJ2-7,TRBD1,.,TRBV7-9,TGTGCCAGCAGCCTGGACAGGGACGAGCAGTACTTC,CASSLDRDEQYF
TRBJ2-5,.,.,TRBV18,TGTGCCAGCTCACAGCAGGCGGGATGGCAAGAGACCCAGTACTTC,CASSQQAGWQETQYF
TRBJ2-7,.,.,TRBV10-2,TGCGCCAGCAAGAGGGGCCCCTACGAGCAGTACTTC,CASKRGPYEQYF
TRBJ1-1,.,once,TRBV10-2,TGCGCCGTAAGGTGGGGGTTGAACACTGAAGCTTTCTTT,CAVRWGLNTEAFF
TRBJ2-3,TRBD2,.,TRBV11-2,TGTGCCAGCAGCTCCTTCGGGGGACTAGCAATAACAGATACGCAGTATTTT,CASSSFGGLAITDTQYF
TRBJ2-1,TRBD2,.,TRBV7-6,TGTGCCAGCAGCTTAGCTAGCGGGCCGTCCTACAATGAGCAGTTCTTC,CASSLASGPSYNEQFF
TRBJ2-7,.,.,TRBV7-3,TGTGCCAGCAGCTTAAATATGGTAGACGAGCAGTACTTC,CASSLNMVDEQYF
TRBJ1-5,TRBD1,.,TRBV19,TGTGCCAGTAGGGATGTTGGACAGGTTAATCAGCCCCAGCATTTT,CASRDVGQVNQPQHF
TRBJ2-2,TRBD2,.,TRBV5-4,TGTGCCAGCAGCTTGGTAGCGGGGGGGCAAACCGGGGAGCTGTTTTTT,CASSLVAGGQTGELFF
TRBJ2-7,.,.,TRBV2,TGTGCCAGCAGTAAGGGGCGAGTTTTCAACGAGCAGTACTTC,CASSKGRVFNEQYF
TRBJ1-5,TRBD1,.,TRBV19,TGTGCCAGTAGTATCCGACAGGGTTACAATCAGCCCCAGCATTTT,CASSIRQGYNQPQHF
TRBJ2-3,TRBD2,.,TRBV9,TGTGCCAGCAGCGTATGGGGGGAGGGCCCCGGAGATACGCAGTATTTT,CASSVWGEGPGDTQYF
TRBJ2-1,.,.,TRBV5-1,TGCGCCAGCAGCTCGGGGAACTACAATGAGCAGTTCTTC,CASSSGNYNEQFF
TRBJ1-4,.,.,TRBV28,TGTGCCAGCATATCAGAGGGATTTCGGACTAATGAAAAACTGTTTTTT,CASISEGFRTNEKLFF
TRBJ1-1,.,.,TRBV2,TGTGCCAGCAGGGACTCGAGGGGTACGGAAGCTTTCTTT,CASRDSRGTEAFF
TRBJ1-1,.,.,TRBV28,TGTGCCAGCAGACAAACCATGAACACTGAAGCTTTCTTT,CASRQTMNTEAFF
TRBJ1-2,TRBD1,.,TRBV19,TGTGCCAGTAGTACCCCCCGACAGGGAAGGGATGGCTACACCTTC,CASSTPRQGRDGYTF
TRBJ1-4,TRBD1,.,TRBV4-3,TGCGCCAGCAGCCGACAGGGGGGTGAAAAACTGTTTTTT,CASSRQGGEKLFF
TRBJ2-6,.,.,TRBV30,TGTGCCTGGAGTGCCGGTCCGATGGGGATCTCTGGGGCCAACGTCCTGACTTTC,CAWSAGPMGISGANVLTF
TRBJ2-1,TRBD2,once,TRBV7-9,TGTGCCAGCAGCGGAAGGACTAGCGGGAGTTCGAATGAGCAGTTCTTC,CASSGRTSGSSNEQFF
TRBJ2-7,.,.,TRBV7-6,TGTGCCAGCAGCCTCAGTCCGGGACAAGGCTACGAGCAGTACTTC,CASSLSPGQGYEQYF
TRBJ2-1,.,.,TRBV18,TGTGCCAGCTCATTGGGGACGATTTCCTACAATGAGCAGTTCTTC,CASSLGTISYNEQFF
TRBJ1-5,.,.,TRBV19,TGTGCCAGTAGGGGAGGGTTAGGGCAGCCCCAGCATTTT,CASRGGLGQPQHF
TRBJ1-5,TRBD1,.,TRBV6-1,TGTGCCAGTACCCTGGGACAGGCCAATCAGCCCCAGCATTTT,CASTLGQANQPQHF
TRBJ2-7,.,.,TRBV7-9,TGTGCCAGCAGCTTCGAGACACCATACGAGCAGTACTTC,CASSFETPYEQYF
TRBJ1-1,.,.,TRBV7-2,TGTGCCAGCAGCTTAGCGAGCAGGGGCACTGAAGCTTTCTTT,CASSLASRGTEAFF
TRBJ2-7,TRBD2,.,TRBV27,TGTGCCAGCAGTGTAGGGACTAGCGGGAGATCCCAAAACTACGAGCAGTACTTC,CASSVGTSGRSQNYEQYF
TRBJ2-3,.,.,TRBV29-1,TGCAGCGTTGCTAAGGCCCCGGTGGAGGATACGCAGTATTTT,CSVAKAPVEDTQYF
TRBJ1-5,.,.,TRBV10-3,TGTGCCATCAGTGAGTCTGCGGGGGTACTGATGAGTAGTCAGCCCCAGCATTTT,CAISESAGVLMSSQPQHF
TRBJ2-2,.,.,TRBV27,TGTGCCAGCAGTGCTCGCGGGGTAGCCCCCGGGGAGCTGTTTTTT,CASSARGVAPGELFF
TRBJ2-5,.,.,TRBV7-2,TGTGCCAGCAGCCAGGGGCCACGAGAGACCCAGTACTTC,CASSQGPRETQYF
TRBJ1-1,.,.,TRBV5-1,TGCGCCAGCAGCGCGGGGGGGCCCGAGACTGAAGCTTTCTTT,CASSAGGPETEAFF
TRBJ2-1,TRBD2,.,TRBV19,TGTGCCAGTAGCTCCCTCCCGGGGACTAGGTTGAGGAATGAGCAGTTCTTC,CASSSLPGTRLRNEQFF
TRBJ2-7,TRBD2,.,TRBV11-2,TGTGCCAGCAGCTTAGAGCTCATCGGGACTAGCGGGTCGTGGGCCTACGAGCAGTACTTC,CASSLELIGTSGSWAYEQYF
TRBJ2-7,.,.,TRBV5-8,TGTGCCAGCAGCTTGACAGGCCTCTCCTACGAGCAGTACTTC,CASSLTGLSYEQYF
TRBJ1-2,TRBD1,.,TRBV30,TGTGCCTCCCAGGGGGACAGCAATCGCGGAGGCTACACCTTC,CASQGDSNRGGYTF
TRBJ2-1,TRBD2,.,TRBV5-1,TGCGCCAGCAGCATCGGACTAGCGGGAAACCCCCCCTACAATGAGCAGTTCTTC,CASSIGLAGNPPYNEQFF
TRBJ2-7,TRBD1,.,TRBV28,TGTGCCAGCAGGAGGACAGGGCCCACCAAAAACAACTACGAGCAGTACTTC,CASRRTGPTKNNYEQYF
TRBJ1-4,TRBD1,.,TRBV5-1,TGCGCCAGCAGCCCCGGACAGGACAGGTTTATTCGAGAACTGTTTTTT,CASSPGQDRFIRELFF
TRBJ2-1,.,.,TRBV2,TGTGCCAGCAGTGAGCAGGGGCTGAACAATGAGCAGTTCTTC,CASSEQGLNNEQFF
TRBJ1-1,.,.,TRBV6-6,TGTGCCAGCAGTGACTTCACGGGGATCACTGAAGCTTTCTTT,CASSDFTGITEAFF
TRBJ2-5,.,.,TRBV19,TGTGCCAGTAGTACCGGGACTTCTAGGAAGACCCAGTACTTC,CASSTGTSRKTQYF
TRBJ2-2,.,.,TRBV28,TGTGCCAGCACCCCTTCCGCAGGGGCGAACACCGGGGAGCTGTTTTTT,CASTPSAGANTGELFF